The 23 T cell receptor beta chains below come from one sample, sequenced in a study of shared T cell receptors in the human thymus. Assay: immunoSEQ multiplex PCR; the TCRdb copy retains only in-frame clones and omits some. This table has approximately 400,000 clones, around 93% appearing once. Sequencing input: thymocytes. These TCRs come from a human donor.

The chain recombines TRBV6-1 with TRBJ2-7; 7 bases match TRBD1. J lost 2 bases, V lost 1 base, and 2 bases had no gene match. This CDR3 spans 14 amino acids. Germline loops: CDR1 MNHNS, CDR2 SASEGT. For the CDR3, the DNA is TGTGCCAGCAGTGAAGGGACAGGACCCTACGAGCAGTACTTC. Residues: CASSEGTGPYEQYF.

The rearrangement joins TRBV27 to TRBJ2-2; 7 bases fit TRBD2. J lost 7 bases, V lost 6 bases, and 8 bases had no gene match. The CDR3 has 14 residues. Germline V lookup: CDR1 MNHEY, CDR2 SMNVEV (reference sequence). The chain's CDR3 is CASSPGGRDGELFF. The CDR3 DNA reads as TGTGCCAGCAGCCCGGGCGGGAGAGACGGGGAGCTGTTTTTT.

The V and J genes are TRBV6-1 and TRBJ2-4; TRBD2 is a possible D gene (6 bases). The CDR3 has 20 amino acids. Trimming left V 2 bases short and J 1 base short, with 24 bases between. Germline values: CDR1 MNHNS, CDR2 SASEGT. The CDR3 region has the DNA TGTGCCAGCAGTGAAATTAGACTAGTAAAGGGTGCTATTGCCAAAAACATTCAGTACTTC. Its protein product is CASSEIRLVKGAIAKNIQYF.

The chain recombines TRBV27 with TRBJ1-2, with D tentatively TRBD1 (5 bases). This CDR3 has 17 residues. Trimming cost V 6 bases and J 4 bases, with 24 bases left between them. The V gene's germline CDR1 is MNHEY and CDR2 SMNVEV (reference sequence). CDR3 protein: CASSQMAAGLEIYGYTF. The CDR3 coding sequence is TGTGCCAGCAGCCAAATGGCGGCGGGGCTAGAGATCTATGGCTACACCTTC.

This clone was seen just once. The chain joins TRBV27 to TRBJ2-7; 7 nucleotides agree with TRBD1. With V trimmed by 2 bases and J by 3 bases, 7 bases remained unmatched. The CDR3 length is 15 residues. Germline CDR1 is MNHEY and CDR2 is SMNVEV (reference sequence). The chain's CDR3 is CASSLGLTGFYEQYF. DNA of the CDR3: TGTGCCAGCAGTTTAGGGCTGACAGGGTTCTACGAGCAGTACTTC.

The CDR3 region is CAWSKGPETQYF. The CDR3 DNA is TGTGCCTGGAGTAAGGGTCCAGAGACCCAGTACTTC. The rearrangement uses TRBV30 and TRBJ2-5; no definite D call. Trimming removed 2 bases from V and 4 bases from J, with 8 bases in between. Germline V gene sequence: CDR1 GTSNPN, CDR2 SVGIG (reference sequence). The CDR3 consists of 12 residues.

The CDR3 sequence: CASSWVDGGEKLFF. For the CDR3, the DNA is TGTGCCAGCAGCTGGGTGGACGGGGGGGAAAAACTGTTTTTT. The rearrangement links TRBV5-6 to TRBJ1-4, with D possibly matching TRBD1 (5 bases). Germline V gives CDR1 SGHDT, CDR2 YYEEEE. V lost 3 bases to trimming and J lost 8 bases, with 14 bases between them. The CDR3 extends over 14 amino acids.

The V call is TRBV28, the J call TRBJ2-3; 7 bases match TRBD2. CDR3 length equals 13 residues. From germline, CDR1 is MDHEN and CDR2 SYDVKM. With V trimmed by 5 bases and J by 6 bases, 5 bases remained unmatched. DNA of the CDR3: TGTGCCAGCAGTCCGACTAGCCTTGATACGCAGTATTTT. It specifies CASSPTSLDTQYF.

V is TRBV27 and J is TRBJ2-7; 8 bases agree with TRBD2. V was pared by 5 bases and J by 4 bases, with 7 bases of the junction left unmatched. The CDR3 loop spans 14 amino acids. Germline-derived CDR1 and CDR2 are MNHEY and SMNVEV (reference sequence). In nucleotides, the CDR3 is TGTGCCAGCAGTACCCTCGGGACTAGATACGAGCAGTACTTC. Residues: CASSTLGTRYEQYF.

The DNA of the CDR3 is TGTGCCAGCAGCCCCGGGACTAGCGGCTGCGAGCAGTACTTC. This encodes CASSPGTSGCEQYF. This rearrangement joins TRBV9 to TRBJ2-7; 11 nucleotides line up with TRBD2. With V trimmed by 4 bases and J by 6 bases, 6 bases remained unmatched. This CDR3 region has 14 residues. The germline V gene has CDR1 SGDLS and CDR2 YYNGEE.

The CDR3 spells CASSQVPPLLDLGPLSSYNEQFF. CDR3 nucleotides: TGTGCCAGCAGCCAAGTACCCCCTTTACTGGACTTGGGCCCCCTGAGCTCCTACAATGAGCAGTTCTTC. The J gene is TRBJ2-1, the V gene TRBV14, with D possibly being TRBD2 (5 bases). Trimming pared 1 base from V and 0 bases from J, leaving 31 bases between. Looked up from germline, CDR1 is SGHDN and CDR2 is FVKESK. This CDR3 has 23 amino acids. The complete variable domain, with remaining parts taken from reference TRBV14 and TRBJ2-1, reads EAGVTQFPSHSVIEKGQTVTLRCDPISGHDNLYWYRRVMGKEIKFLLHFVKESKQDESGMPNNRFLAERTGGTYSTLKVQPAELEDSGVYFCASSQVPPLLDLGPLSSYNEQFFGPGTRLTVL.

The chain is built from TRBV30 and TRBJ1-1; D possibly corresponds to TRBD1 (5 bases). Trimming removed 5 bases at V and 3 bases at J, with 13 bases between. This CDR3 is built from 13 residues. CDR1 and CDR2 (germline): GTSNPN, SVGIG (reference sequence). The CDR3 here is CAWGRQSHTEAFF. The CDR3 coding sequence is TGTGCCTGGGGCAGACAGAGCCACACTGAAGCTTTCTTT.

This rearrangement joins TRBV30 to TRBJ2-4, with unresolved D. Between the trimmed V and J ends, which lost 2 bases and 2 bases, there was a span of 19 bases. CDR1 and CDR2 from the germline V gene are GTSNPN and SVGIG (reference sequence). The CDR3 is made up of 17 amino acids. The CDR3, as DNA: TGTGCCTGGAGTCAACGAAAAACTTCTAGATCCAAAAACATTCAGTACTTC. This sequence encodes CAWSQRKTSRSKNIQYF. Drawing the rest from reference TRBV30 and TRBJ2-4, the complete variable domain is SQTIHQWPATLVQPVGSPLSLECTVEGTSNPNLYWYRQAAGRGLQLLFYSVGIGQISSEVPQNLSASRPQDRQFILSSKKLLLSDSGFYLCAWSQRKTSRSKNIQYFGAGTRLSVL.

The rearrangement links TRBV20-1 to TRBJ1-2, with D maybe TRBD1 (5 bases). CDR1 and CDR2 (germline): DFQATT, SNEGSKA (reference sequence). This CDR3 has 11 residues. With 7 bases removed from V and 7 bases from J, the gap between germline ends came to 13 bases. CDR3 loop: CSGQFKSGYTF. As DNA, the CDR3 is TGCAGTGGACAGTTCAAATCTGGCTACACCTTC.

As concerns this clone: The sample contains more than one DNA sequence encoding this CDR3. This chain links TRBV7-9 with TRBJ2-3; 12 nucleotides align to TRBD2. The germline V gene encodes CDR1 SEHNR and CDR2 FQNEAQ (reference sequence). The CDR3 loop spans 16 amino acids. V gave up 1 base and J gave up 2 bases; unmatched junction bases: 1. The DNA for the CDR3 is TGTGCCAGCAGCTTAGGACTAGCGGGAGTCACAGATACGCAGTATTTT. Translating it yields CASSLGLAGVTDTQYF.

The chain is built from TRBV4-1 and TRBJ2-4, with 9 bases lining up with TRBD2. The junction had 18 bases not matched to a gene; V was cut back by 0 bases and J by 0 bases. CDR1 is MGHRA and CDR2 is YSYEKL in the germline V gene. The CDR3 sequence is 22 residues long. CDR3 DNA sequence: TGCGCCAGCAGCCAAGATCGTAGGAGGAGCCTAGCGGGGCCCGGAGCCAAAAACATTCAGTACTTC. Its protein product is CASSQDRRRSLAGPGAKNIQYF.

The V gene is TRBV2, the J gene TRBJ2-2; 8 bases agree with TRBD2. Trimming cost V 5 bases and J 5 bases; bases outside gene matches: 7. The CDR3 loop spans 15 amino acids. CDR1 is SNHLY, CDR2 FYNNEI, per germline. The CDR3 reads CASSPPCGRTGELFF. The DNA of the CDR3 is TGTGCCAGCAGTCCCCCCTGCGGGAGGACCGGGGAGCTGTTTTTT.

The chain carries TRBV5-8 and TRBJ2-3, with TRBD1 as a possible D gene (6 bases). The germline V gene encodes CDR1 SGHTS and CDR2 YDEGEE. CDR3 size: 15 residues. Trimming pared 3 bases from V and 0 bases from J, leaving 11 bases between. The CDR3: CASSSGQTSTDTQYF. The CDR3 nucleotides read TGTGCCAGCAGCTCCGGACAGACTAGCACAGATACGCAGTATTTT. The full variable domain, its missing parts supplied by reference TRBV5-8 and TRBJ2-3, is EAGVTQSPTHLIKTRGQQATLRCSPISGHTSVYWYQQALGLGLQFLLWYDEGEERNRGNFPPRFSGRQFPNYSSELNVNALELEDSALYLCASSSGQTSTDTQYFGPGTRLTVL.

The chain uses TRBV11-2 and TRBJ2-5, with D unresolved. Germline V gene data show CDR1 as SGHAT and CDR2 as FQNNGV. V lost 5 bases and J lost 5, with 18 bases in between. The CDR3 extends over 15 amino acids. CDR3: CASSLLEPPRETQYF. The CDR3 nucleotides are TGTGCCAGCAGCCTCCTCGAGCCCCCTCGGGAGACCCAGTACTTC.

The chain links TRBV5-6 to TRBJ1-1; unclear D gene. The germline CDR1 and CDR2 sequences are SGHDT and YYEEEE. With 2 bases removed from V and 5 bases from J, the gap between germline ends came to 4 bases. The CDR3 is 11 amino acids. The CDR3 region is CASSLKTEAFF. CDR3 bases: TGTGCCAGCAGCTTAAAAACTGAAGCTTTCTTT.

The V gene is TRBV6-5, the J gene TRBJ2-7; TRBD2 agrees at 8 bases. V shed 0 bases, J shed 0 bases, and the junction held 4 bases outside the gene matches. Germline V gene lookup returns CDR1 MNHEY and CDR2 SVGAGI. This CDR3 region has 16 residues. CDR3 sequence (DNA): TGTGCCAGCAGTTACTCGAGGACTAGCTCCTCCTACGAGCAGTACTTC. Translating it yields CASSYSRTSSSYEQYF.

The chain couples TRBV7-9 to TRBJ2-2, with D possibly matching TRBD1 (5 bases). Germline CDR1 reads SEHNR; CDR2 reads FQNEAQ (reference sequence). The CDR3 covers 15 residues. Trimming removed 3 bases at V and 2 bases at J, with 10 bases between. This CDR3 is CASSLLTVNTGELFF. The CDR3 DNA reads as TGTGCCAGCAGCTTGCTGACAGTTAACACCGGGGAGCTGTTTTTT.

The chain carries TRBV6-1 and TRBJ2-7; 10 positions agree with TRBD1. After removal of 2 bases from V and 3 bases from J, the junction contained 16 bases not matched to a gene. CDR1 MNHNS and CDR2 SASEGT come from the germline V gene. This CDR3 spans 19 amino acids. CDR3 sequence reads: CASSEPEGQGRKGSYEQYF. CDR3 sequence (DNA): TGTGCCAGCAGTGAACCCGAGGGACAGGGGAGAAAGGGAAGCTACGAGCAGTACTTC.